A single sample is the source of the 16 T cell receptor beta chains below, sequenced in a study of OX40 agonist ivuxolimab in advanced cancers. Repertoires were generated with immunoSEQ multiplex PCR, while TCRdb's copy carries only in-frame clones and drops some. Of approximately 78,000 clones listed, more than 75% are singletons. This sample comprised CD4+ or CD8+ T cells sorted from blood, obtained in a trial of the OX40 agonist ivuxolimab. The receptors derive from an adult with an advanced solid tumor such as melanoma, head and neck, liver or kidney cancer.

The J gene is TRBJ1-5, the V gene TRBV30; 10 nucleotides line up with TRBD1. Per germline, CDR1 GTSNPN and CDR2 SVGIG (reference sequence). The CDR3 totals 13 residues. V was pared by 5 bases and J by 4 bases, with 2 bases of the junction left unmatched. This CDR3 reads CAWGQGGNQPQHF. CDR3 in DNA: TGTGCCTGGGGACAGGGGGGGAATCAGCCCCAGCATTTT.

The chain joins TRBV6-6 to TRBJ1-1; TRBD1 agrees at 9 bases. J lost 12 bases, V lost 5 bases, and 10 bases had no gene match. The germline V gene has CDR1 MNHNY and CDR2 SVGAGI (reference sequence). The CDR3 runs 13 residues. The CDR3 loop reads CASSTATGGETFF. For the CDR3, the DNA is TGTGCCAGCAGTACGGCGACAGGGGGTGAGACTTTCTTT.

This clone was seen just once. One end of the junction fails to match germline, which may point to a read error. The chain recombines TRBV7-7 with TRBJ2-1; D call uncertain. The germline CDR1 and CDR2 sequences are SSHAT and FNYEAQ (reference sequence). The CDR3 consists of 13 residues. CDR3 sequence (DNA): TGTGCTAGCAGCCCCGACTTCTACAATGAGCAGTTCTTC. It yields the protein CASSPDFYNEQFF.

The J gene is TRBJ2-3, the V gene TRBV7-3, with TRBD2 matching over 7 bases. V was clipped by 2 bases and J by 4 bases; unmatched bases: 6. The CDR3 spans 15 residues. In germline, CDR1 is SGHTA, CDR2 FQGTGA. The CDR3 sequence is CASSLGLREADTQYF. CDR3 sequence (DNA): TGTGCCAGCAGCTTAGGACTACGGGAGGCAGATACGCAGTATTTT.

CDR3 nucleotides: TGTGCCAGCAGTCGAGGGAGCTCCTATAATTCACCCCTCCACTTT. It codes for CASSRGSSYNSPLHF. V and J are TRBV27 and TRBJ1-6; D unclear. The germline V gene encodes CDR1 MNHEY and CDR2 SMNVEV (reference sequence). Between the trimmed V and J ends, which lost 5 bases and 0 bases, there was a span of 8 bases. CDR3 length: 15 amino acids.

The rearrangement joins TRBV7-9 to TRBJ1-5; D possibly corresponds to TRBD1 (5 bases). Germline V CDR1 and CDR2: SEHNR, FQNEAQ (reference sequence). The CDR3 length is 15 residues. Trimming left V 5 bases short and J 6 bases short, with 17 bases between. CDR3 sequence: CASSQMGVPGQPQHF. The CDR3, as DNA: TGTGCCAGCAGCCAGATGGGGGTGCCGGGTCAGCCCCAGCATTTT.

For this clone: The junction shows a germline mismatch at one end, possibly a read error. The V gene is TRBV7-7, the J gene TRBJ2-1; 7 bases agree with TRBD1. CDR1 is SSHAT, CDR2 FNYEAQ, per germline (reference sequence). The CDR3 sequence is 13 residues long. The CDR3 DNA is TGTGCTAGCAGCGCAAAGGGGGCAAATGAGCAGTTCTTC. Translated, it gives CASSAKGANEQFF.

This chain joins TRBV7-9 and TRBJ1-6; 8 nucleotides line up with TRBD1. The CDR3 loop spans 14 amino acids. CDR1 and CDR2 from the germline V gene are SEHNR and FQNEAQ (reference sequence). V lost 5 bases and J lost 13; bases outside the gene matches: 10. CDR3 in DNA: TGTGCCAGCAGCAAAGGGGACAGGCCCGACCCCCTCCACTTT. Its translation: CASSKGDRPDPLHF.

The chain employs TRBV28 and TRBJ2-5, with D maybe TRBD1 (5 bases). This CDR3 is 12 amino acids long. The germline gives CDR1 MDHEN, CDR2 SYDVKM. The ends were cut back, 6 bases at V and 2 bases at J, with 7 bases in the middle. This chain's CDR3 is CASSDSQETQYF. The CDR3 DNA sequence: TGTGCCAGCAGCGACAGTCAAGAGACCCAGTACTTC.

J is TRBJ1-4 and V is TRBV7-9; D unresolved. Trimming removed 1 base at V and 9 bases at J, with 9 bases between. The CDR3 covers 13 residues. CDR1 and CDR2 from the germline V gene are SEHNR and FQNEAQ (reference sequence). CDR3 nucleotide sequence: TGTGCCAGCAGCTTAGAAGGCCAGAAAAAACTGTTTTTT. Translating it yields CASSLEGQKKLFF.

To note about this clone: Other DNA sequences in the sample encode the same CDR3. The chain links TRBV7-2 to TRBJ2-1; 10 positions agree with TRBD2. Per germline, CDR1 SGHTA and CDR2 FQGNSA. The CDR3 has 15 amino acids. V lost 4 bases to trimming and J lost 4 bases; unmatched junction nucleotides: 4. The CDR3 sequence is CASSSGLASYNEQFF. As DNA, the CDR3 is TGTGCCAGCAGCTCGGGACTAGCGTCTTACAATGAGCAGTTCTTC.

CDR3 sequence (DNA): TGTGCCAGCAGTCCTCAGGGGAGCACTGAAGCTTTCTTT. Protein sequence: CASSPQGSTEAFF. This chain connects TRBV7-9 to TRBJ1-1; D is possibly TRBD1 (6 bases). This CDR3 has 13 residues. The germline CDR1 and CDR2 sequences are SEHNR and FQNEAQ (reference sequence). The V end lost 6 bases, the J end lost 4 bases, and 12 bases lay between the germline ends. The variable domain in full, completed from reference TRBV7-9 and TRBJ1-1, reads DTGVSQNPRHKITKRGQNVTFRCDPISEHNRLYWYRQTLGQGPEFLTYFQNEAQLEKSRLLSDRFSAERPKGSFSTLEIQRTEQGDSAMYLCASSPQGSTEAFFGQGTRLTVV.

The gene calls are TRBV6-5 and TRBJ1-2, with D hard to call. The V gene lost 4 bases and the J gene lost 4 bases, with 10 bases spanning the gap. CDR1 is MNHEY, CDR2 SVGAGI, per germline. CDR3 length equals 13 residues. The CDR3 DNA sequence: TGTGCCAGCAGTTCCGAGGCGGCCTATGGCTACACCTTC. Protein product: CASSSEAAYGYTF.

The chain's CDR3 is CASSGDTDTQYF. The CDR3, as DNA: TGTGCCAGCAGTGGGGACACAGATACGCAGTATTTT. This chain joins TRBV6-4 and TRBJ2-3; no reliable D call. Trimming stripped 4 bases from V and 2 bases from J, with 4 bases between. The germline V gene has CDR1 MRHNA and CDR2 SNTAGT. CDR3 size: 12 residues.

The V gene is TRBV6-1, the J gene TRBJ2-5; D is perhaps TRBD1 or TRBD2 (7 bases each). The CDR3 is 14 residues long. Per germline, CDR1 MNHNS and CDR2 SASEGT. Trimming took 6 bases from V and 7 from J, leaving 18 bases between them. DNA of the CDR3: TGTGCCAGCAGCCTGGGGGGGGACAGAAGGACCCAGTACTTC. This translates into CASSLGGDRRTQYF.

The CDR3 region has the DNA TGTGCCAGCAGTTTACACCGGACTGAAGCTTTCTTT. As protein: CASSLHRTEAFF. The chain is built from TRBV6-1 and TRBJ1-1; D is ambiguous. Looked up from germline, CDR1 is MNHNS and CDR2 is SASEGT. CDR3 length: 12 residues. Trimming took 5 bases from V and 5 from J, leaving 9 bases between them.